One and the same sample provided the 3 T cell receptor beta chains below, sequenced in a study of OX40 agonist ivuxolimab in advanced cancers. Sequencing used immunoSEQ multiplex PCR; TCRdb keeps in-frame clones, though not all of them. Of 70,000 to 95,000 clones listed, about 86% are singletons. The specimen comprised CD4+ or CD8+ T cells sorted from blood, sampled in a trial of the OX40 agonist ivuxolimab. Every receptor here comes from an adult with an advanced solid tumor such as melanoma, head and neck, liver or kidney cancer.

This chain connects TRBV19 to TRBJ1-5; D not certain. CDR3 size: 17 residues. The ends were cut back, 1 base at V and 0 bases at J, with 13 bases in the middle. CDR1 is LNHDA and CDR2 is SQIVND in the germline V gene (reference sequence). CDR3 sequence reads: CASSIGVRGDSNQPQHF. The CDR3 DNA sequence: TGTGCCAGTAGTATAGGTGTTCGAGGAGATAGCAATCAGCCCCAGCATTTT.

This clone was seen a handful of times. The same CDR3 arises from other DNA sequences in this sample as well. The rearrangement uses TRBV6-5 and TRBJ2-5; a possible D gene is TRBD1 (6 bases). Germline CDR1 is MNHEY and CDR2 is SVGAGI. Trimming removed 5 bases at V and 1 base at J, with 8 bases between. This CDR3 has 13 residues. Here the CDR3 reads CASSPTGQETQYF. The CDR3 DNA reads TGTGCCAGCAGTCCGACAGGCCAAGAGACCCAGTACTTC.

This clone occurred once. The rearrangement links TRBV6-6 to TRBJ1-3; D not certain. Trimming shortened V by 7 bases and J by 1 base, and 14 bases separated the two germline ends. The CDR3 contains 15 residues. Germline CDR1 and CDR2: MNHNY and SVGAGI (reference sequence). This CDR3 reads CASIISGVSGNTIYF. DNA of the CDR3: TGTGCCAGCATTATCAGTGGGGTTTCTGGAAACACCATATATTTT.